Following are 31 T cell receptor beta chains from one sample sequenced in a study of response to subunit inactivated influenza vaccine. TCRdb reprocessed the RT-PCR reads with MiXCR, giving one entry per CDR3 protein. Of 500,000 or so distinct CDR3 sequences detected, 15% to 20% appear once; the ten largest clones hold less than 4%. The sample here was CD4+ T cells sorted from PBMCs, taken approximately 25 months after vaccination. The receptors were gathered from a man aged 50 to 69 who received an inactivated influenza vaccine.

This clonotype was observed a few times. The rearrangement links TRBV4-1 to TRBJ1-2; D ambiguous. CDR3 size: 15 residues. Per germline, CDR1 MGHRA and CDR2 YSYEKL. V lost 2 bases and J lost 5, with 15 bases in between. CDR3 nucleotide sequence: TGCGCCAGCAGCCAAAACGAAGGGCAGTCGTATGGCTACACCTTC. Its protein product is CASSQNEGQSYGYTF.

The chain links TRBV29-1 to TRBJ2-3; D might be TRBD1 or TRBD2, each matching 6 bases. This CDR3 is 13 amino acids long. Trimming shortened V by 3 bases and J by 5 bases, and 12 bases separated the two germline ends. Germline assignment: CDR1 SQVTM and CDR2 ANQGSEA. The CDR3 protein is CSVDWGAGDTQYF. The CDR3 DNA follows: TGCAGCGTTGACTGGGGGGCTGGAGATACGCAGTATTTT.

This clonotype was seen ten or more times. The gene calls are TRBV6-7 and TRBJ1-5, with D uncertain. TRBV6-7 is noted as an ORF with a role that remains uncertain. The CDR3 has 18 amino acids. Trimming stripped 4 bases from V and 2 bases from J, with 21 bases between. The CDR3 region has the DNA TGTGCCAGCAGTTCCTATTCAACTATAGACGGGGGCAATCAGCCCCAGCATTTT. Protein sequence: CASSSYSTIDGGNQPQHF.

The chain uses TRBV12-3 or TRBV12-4 and TRBJ1-2; 10 nucleotides line up with TRBD1. The CDR3 has 18 amino acids. Trimming removed 2 bases from V and 8 bases from J; junction bases left unmatched: 17. The CDR3 is CASSLNTRTGGAQRGYTF. The CDR3 nucleotides are TGTGCCAGCAGTTTAAACACCCGGACAGGGGGAGCCCAGAGGGGCTACACCTTC.

This clonotype was seen a handful of times. The V and J genes are TRBV24-1 and TRBJ2-3, with 7 bases identical to TRBD1. Germline loops: CDR1 KGHDR, CDR2 SFDVKD. There are 16 residues in the CDR3. V shed 4 bases and J 0 bases; nucleotides not matched to a gene: 6. The CDR3 loop reads CATSDPGQSSTDTQYF. CDR3 bases: TGTGCCACCAGTGACCCGGGACAGTCTAGCACAGATACGCAGTATTTT.

This clonotype appeared a few times. Relative to the germline gene, one junction end is altered; a read error may explain this. The V gene is TRBV12-3 or TRBV12-4, the J gene TRBJ1-2; a weak D match, TRBD1 (6 bases). This CDR3 is 15 amino acids long. CDR3 nucleotides: TGTGCCAGCAGCTTAGGGGGGGCGGTCTTGTGGGGCTACACCTTC. This translates into CASSLGGAVLWGYTF.

The gene calls are TRBV10-2 and TRBJ1-6; 8 nucleotides match TRBD1. The ends lost 3 bases at V and 9 bases at J; junction bases unmatched: 4. Germline V CDR1 and CDR2: WSHSY, SAAADI. The CDR3 length is 14 residues. For the CDR3, the DNA is TGCGCCAGCAGTGATGACAGGGGAGGTTCACCCCTCCACTTT. It specifies CASSDDRGGSPLHF.

The chain uses TRBV12-3 or TRBV12-4 and TRBJ1-2; D call uncertain. The germline V and J ends were trimmed by 3 bases and 5 bases, with 10 bases remaining between them. The CDR3 runs to 13 residues. The CDR3 loop is CASSLTNSYGYTF. The CDR3 DNA follows: TGTGCCAGCAGTTTGACCAACAGTTATGGCTACACCTTC.

The sample holds many counts of this clonotype. The chain carries TRBV4-3 and TRBJ1-1; the match to TRBD1 covers 11 bases. Germline lookup yields CDR1 LGHNA and CDR2 YSLEER. This CDR3 comprises 15 residues. V dropped 0 bases and J dropped 5; count of bases not matched to a gene: 2. CDR3: CASSQEGTGGTEAFF. CDR3 sequence (DNA): TGCGCCAGCAGCCAAGAGGGGACAGGGGGAACTGAAGCTTTCTTT.

V gene TRBV10-1 combines with J gene TRBJ2-1; 11 positions match TRBD2. CDR1 and CDR2 from the germline V gene are WNHNN and SYGVQD (reference sequence). Losses at the gene ends were 2 bases for V and 7 bases for J; bases not matched to a gene: 7. CDR3 size: 16 residues. Here the CDR3 reads CASSERLAGGQNEQFF. The CDR3 DNA reads as TGCGCCAGCAGTGAGAGGCTAGCGGGGGGTCAAAATGAGCAGTTCTTC.

This chain links TRBV29-1 with TRBJ2-3; 8 positions agree with TRBD2. V lost 7 bases and J lost 4; bases outside the gene matches: 7. CDR1 and CDR2 (germline): SQVTM, ANQGSEA. The CDR3 loop spans 13 amino acids. The CDR3 region has the DNA TGCAGCGCGGCGGGCGGGGGGTCAGATACGCAGTATTTT. Translated, it gives CSAAGGGSDTQYF.

The table lists this clonotype with a few counts. The gene calls are TRBV6-5 and TRBJ1-5; no reliable D call. This CDR3 region has 14 residues. Trimming pared 2 bases from V and 5 bases from J, leaving 10 bases between. Germline V lookup: CDR1 MNHEY, CDR2 SVGAGI. This chain's CDR3 is CASSYVSRDQPQHF. In DNA form, the CDR3 reads TGTGCCAGCAGTTACGTGAGTCGCGATCAGCCCCAGCATTTT.

There are a few counts of this clonotype. The chain carries TRBV28 and TRBJ2-3; 9 nucleotides match TRBD1. The CDR3 is 15 residues long. The ends lost 1 base at V and 5 bases at J; junction bases unmatched: 4. Germline values: CDR1 MDHEN, CDR2 SYDVKM. The CDR3 loop reads CASSLSKTGGDTQYF. CDR3 in DNA: TGTGCCAGCAGTTTATCAAAGACAGGGGGAGATACGCAGTATTTT.

This clonotype has more than one count but fewer than ten. The rearrangement joins TRBV12-3 or TRBV12-4 to TRBJ2-1; maybe TRBD2 (6 bases). V was cut by 3 bases and J by 4 bases, with 13 bases left in between. The CDR3 spans 15 residues. CDR3: CASSFRLALYNEQFF. The CDR3 nucleotides read TGTGCCAGCAGTTTTAGGCTAGCGCTATACAATGAGCAGTTCTTC.

The chain is built from TRBV7-2 and TRBJ1-5; D is perhaps TRBD1 (5 bases). V was trimmed by 2 bases and J by 4 bases, leaving 12 bases between them. The germline V gene encodes CDR1 SGHTA and CDR2 FQGNSA. The CDR3 runs 15 residues. CDR3 region: CASSLTGGVNQPQHF. In DNA form, the CDR3 reads TGTGCCAGCAGCTTAACGGGGGGAGTGAATCAGCCCCAGCATTTT.

This clonotype occurred many times. The chain combines TRBV20-1 with TRBJ1-3; no definite D call. Trimming removed 1 base at V and 0 bases at J, with 7 bases between. The CDR3 is 14 residues long. CDR1 is DFQATT, CDR2 SNEGSKA, per germline (reference sequence). In nucleotides, the CDR3 is TGCAGTGCTAGAGCCGCCAGCTCTGGAAACACCATATATTTT. This codes for CSARAASSGNTIYF.

This clonotype was found a few times. V is TRBV6-1 and J is TRBJ2-7, with D maybe TRBD1 (6 bases). The V gene's germline CDR1 is MNHNS and CDR2 SASEGT. V lost 1 base and J lost 3, with 13 bases in between. The CDR3 has 15 amino acids. CDR3 protein: CASSEEAGEYYEQYF. For the CDR3, the DNA is TGTGCCAGCAGTGAAGAGGCAGGGGAATACTACGAGCAGTACTTC.

V usage is TRBV30 and J usage is TRBJ1-6, with D possibly TRBD1 on 6 matching bases. This CDR3 spans 15 amino acids. The V end lost 0 bases, the J end lost 6 bases, and 12 bases lay between the germline ends. Germline V lookup: CDR1 GTSNPN, CDR2 SVGIG (reference sequence). CDR3 coding DNA: TGTGCCTGGAGTGTCGGGGGGCTCATTAATTCACCCCTCCACTTT. Translated, it gives CAWSVGGLINSPLHF.

In its sample, this clonotype was seen many times. The chain employs TRBV28 and TRBJ2-7, with D unclear. The CDR3 runs 11 residues. V lost 6 bases and J 2 bases, leaving 5 bases between the germline ends. Germline CDR1 MDHEN, CDR2 SYDVKM. CDR3 sequence (DNA): TGTGCCAGCAGCACAGCCTACGAGCAGTACTTC. It is translated as CASSTAYEQYF. Combining the CDR3 with reference TRBV28 and TRBJ2-7 gives the whole variable domain DVKVTQSSRYLVKRTGEKVFLECVQDMDHENMFWYRQDPGLGLRLIYFSYDVKMKEKGDIPEGYSVSREKKERFSLILESASTNQTSMYLCASSTAYEQYFGPGTRLTVT.

This clonotype was detected many times. The CDR3 sequence: CASSVDGGRNQPQHF. For the CDR3, the DNA is TGTGCCAGCAGCGTAGACGGAGGGCGCAATCAGCCCCAGCATTTT. The chain is built from TRBV9 and TRBJ1-5; D uncertain. Between the trimmed V and J ends, which lost 0 bases and 2 bases, there was a span of 9 bases. CDR1 is SGDLS, CDR2 YYNGEE, per germline. The CDR3 extends over 15 amino acids.

This clonotype has only a few counts. The chain is built from TRBV7-8 and TRBJ1-1; tentatively, D is TRBD1 (5 bases). This CDR3 spans 13 amino acids. V lost 6 bases and J lost 7, with 15 bases in between. In germline, CDR1 is SGHVS, CDR2 FQNEAQ. In nucleotides, the CDR3 is TGTGCCAGCAGTAGGGTGGGGCGCGGTGAAGCTTTCTTT. Translated, it gives CASSRVGRGEAFF.

Only a few counts were recorded for this clonotype. The chain recombines TRBV20-1 with TRBJ2-2, with 12 bases aligning to TRBD2. V trimming: 6 bases; J trimming: 3 bases; junction bases outside the gene matches: 5. CDR3 length equals 15 residues. Per the germline V gene, CDR1 is DFQATT and CDR2 is SNEGSKA (reference sequence). The DNA for the CDR3 is TGCAGTGCAGCTAGCGGGAGGGCGTACACCGGGGAGCTGTTTTTT. It is translated as CSAASGRAYTGELFF.

V usage is TRBV3-1 and J usage is TRBJ2-4, with D perhaps matching TRBD1 or TRBD2 (5 bases each). Between the trimmed V and J ends, which lost 1 base and 0 bases, there was a span of 10 bases. There are 16 residues in the CDR3. CDR1 and CDR2 (germline): LGHDT, YNNKEL (reference sequence). The CDR3 spells CASSQGGTIAKNIQYF. As DNA, the CDR3 is TGTGCCAGCAGCCAAGGAGGGACCATAGCCAAAAACATTCAGTACTTC.

CDR3: CASSQFTSGRRTDTQYF. The CDR3 coding sequence is TGCGCCAGCAGCCAATTTACGAGCGGGAGGCGCACAGATACGCAGTATTTT. The chain employs TRBV4-3 and TRBJ2-3; 9 nucleotides match TRBD2. CDR3 size: 17 residues. Germline loops: CDR1 LGHNA, CDR2 YSLEER. J gave up 1 base and V 2 bases, and 7 bases lay outside the gene matches.

This clonotype was detected a few times. The chain uses TRBV15 and TRBJ1-6, with unresolved D. Germline CDR1 reads LNHNV; CDR2 reads YYDKDF (reference sequence). The CDR3 has 15 amino acids. Deletions cut 3 bases from V and 5 bases from J, with 11 bases between. The DNA of the CDR3 is TGTGCCACCAGCAGCCAGACGCCTAATAATTCACCCCTCCACTTT. This codes for CATSSQTPNNSPLHF.

This clonotype was observed a few times. J is TRBJ2-5 and V is TRBV24-1; 8 bases agree with TRBD2. Trimming at V came to 3 bases and at J to 5 bases, leaving 10 bases not matched to a gene. Germline lookup yields CDR1 KGHDR and CDR2 SFDVKD. CDR3 length: 16 amino acids. Here the CDR3 reads CATSDRVAGGSETQYF. Here the CDR3 DNA reads TGTGCCACCAGTGATCGGGTTGCGGGGGGAAGTGAGACCCAGTACTTC.

This clonotype was detected only a few times. The rearrangement links TRBV20-1 to TRBJ2-3; D not resolved. Germline values: CDR1 DFQATT, CDR2 SNEGSKA (reference sequence). The CDR3 has 14 amino acids. Trimming pared 0 bases from V and 2 bases from J, leaving 9 bases between. CDR3 amino acids: CSARDIGVTDTQYF. DNA for the CDR3: TGCAGTGCTAGAGATATTGGGGTCACAGATACGCAGTATTTT.

This clonotype was found many times. This chain links TRBV3-1 with TRBJ2-1, with 10 bases that match TRBD2. This CDR3 spans 12 amino acids. CDR1 is LGHDT, CDR2 YNNKEL, per germline (reference sequence). After removal of 8 bases from V and 8 bases from J, the junction contained 3 bases not matched to a gene. The DNA of the CDR3 is TGTGCCAGCGCTAGCGGGAGCTATGAGCAGTTCTTC. It yields the protein CASASGSYEQFF.

The rearrangement links TRBV7-2 to TRBJ2-1; 9 bases line up with TRBD2. From germline, CDR1 is SGHTA and CDR2 FQGNSA. The V segment lost 5 bases and the J segment 10 bases; nucleotides outside the gene matches: 9. The CDR3 runs to 14 residues. CDR3 nucleotides: TGTGCCAGCAGCCGAAACCCTAGCGGGGTGGAGCAGTTCTTC. Protein sequence: CASSRNPSGVEQFF.

This clonotype was counted a few times. The rearrangement uses TRBV7-9 and TRBJ2-5; tentative D call: TRBD2 (6 bases). The V gene's germline CDR1 is SEHNR and CDR2 FQNEAQ (reference sequence). V shed 6 bases and J shed 9 bases, with 20 bases lying between them. The CDR3 consists of 14 residues. CDR3 bases: TGTGCCAGCAGTAATCGGGAGCTAAAGGGTGCCCAGTACTTC. Translation gives CASSNRELKGAQYF.

The rearrangement uses TRBV5-1 and TRBJ2-1, with 15 bases fitting TRBD2. The germline CDR1 and CDR2 sequences are SGHRS and YFSETQ. Trimming at V came to 4 bases and at J to 5 bases, leaving 7 bases not matched to a gene. This CDR3 has 17 amino acids. CDR3 loop: CASSRGTSGRYNNEQFF. The CDR3 DNA sequence: TGCGCCAGCAGCCGAGGGACTAGCGGGAGGTATAACAATGAGCAGTTCTTC.